This T cell receptor beta chain came from a study of shared clonotypes between healthy human individuals. The protocol was immunoSEQ multiplex PCR, while the TCRdb copy is restricted to in-frame clones and leaves out a portion. The sample holds 550,000 to 600,000 clones; around three quarters are singletons and the top ten take 12%. This CDR3 comprises 13 residues. The V end lost 7 bases, the J end lost 0 bases, and 7 bases lay between the germline ends. Germline V gene sequence: CDR1 LNHDA, CDR2 SQIVND (reference sequence). The source is a middle-aged woman in good health. Some clones in this sample may be carry-over from other donors' samples. The rearrangement joins TRBV19 to TRBJ2-4; D might be TRBD1 (5 bases). The sequencing sample was made of PBMCs. CDR3 amino acids: CASTGLAKNIQYF. The CDR3, as DNA: TGTGCCAGTACAGGGCTAGCCAAAAACATTCAGTACTTC. Variable domain in full (rest from reference TRBV19 and TRBJ2-4): DGGITQSPKYLFRKEGQNVTLSCEQNLNHDAMYWYRQDPGQGLRLIYYSQIVNDFQKGDIAEGYSVSREKKESFPLTVTSAQKNPTAFYLCASTGLAKNIQYFGAGTRLSVL.